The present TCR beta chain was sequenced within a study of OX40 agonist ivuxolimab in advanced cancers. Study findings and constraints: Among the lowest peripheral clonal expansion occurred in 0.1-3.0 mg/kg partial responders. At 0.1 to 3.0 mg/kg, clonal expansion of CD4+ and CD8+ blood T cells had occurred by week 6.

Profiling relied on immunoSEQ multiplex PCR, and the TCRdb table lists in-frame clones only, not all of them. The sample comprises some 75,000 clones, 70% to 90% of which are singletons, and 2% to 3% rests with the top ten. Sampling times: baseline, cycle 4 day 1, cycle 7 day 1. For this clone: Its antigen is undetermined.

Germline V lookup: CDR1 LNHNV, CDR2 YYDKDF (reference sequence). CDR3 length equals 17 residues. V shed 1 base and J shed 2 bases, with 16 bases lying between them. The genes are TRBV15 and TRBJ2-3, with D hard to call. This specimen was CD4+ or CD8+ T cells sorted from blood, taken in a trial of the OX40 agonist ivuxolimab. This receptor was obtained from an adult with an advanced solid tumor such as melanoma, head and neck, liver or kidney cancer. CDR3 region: CATSRARWGVPTDTQYF. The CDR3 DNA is TGTGCCACCAGCAGAGCCCGTTGGGGTGTCCCCACAGATACGCAGTATTTT. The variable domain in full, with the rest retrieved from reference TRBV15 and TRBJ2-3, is DAMVIQNPRYQVTQFGKPVTLSCSQTLNHNVMYWYQQKSSQAPKLLFHYYDKDFNNEADTPDNFQSRRPNTSFCFLDIRSPGLGDTAMYLCATSRARWGVPTDTQYFGPGTRLTVL.